The rows below give T cell receptor beta chains drawn from one sample of a study of T-cell reconstitution after alpha-beta-depleted transplantation in children. TCRdb reprocessed the PCR reads via MiXCR and lists one record per CDR3 protein. The sample has 230,000 or so distinct CDR3 sequences, 9% to 10% seen once. Sample: PBMCs from the stem cell graft donor, taken from the stem cell graft. These receptor sequences come from a human donor who donated a stem cell graft to a child with SCID. The CDR3 runs from the conserved cysteine through the conserved F or W. A D gene is named only where the DNA matches it firmly. The listing skips clone size in some rows; elsewhere it reads once, few, many or a size class.

CDR3: CASSFRASQPQHF
DNA: TGTGCCAGCAGCTTTAGGGCTAGTCAGCCCCAGCATTTT
V: TRBV7-2
J: TRBJ1-5
D: NA
length: 13
size: many

CDR3: CATSDSNTNPGELFF
DNA: TGTGCCACCAGTGATTCGAATACAAATCCCGGGGAGCTGTTTTTT
V: TRBV24-1
J: TRBJ2-2
D: NA
length: 15
size: many

CDR3: CASSYNLGHLRTGELFF
DNA: TGTGCCAGCAGTTACAACCTCGGTCACTTACGGACCGGGGAGCTGTTTTTT
V: TRBV6-5
J: TRBJ2-2
D: NA
length: 17
size: many

CDR3: CAISQGQGDNYGYTF
DNA: TGTGCCATCAGTCAGGGGCAGGGCGATAACTATGGCTACACCTTC
V: TRBV10-3
J: TRBJ1-2
D: NA
length: 15
size: many

CDR3: CASSLAGSVSYEQYF
DNA: TGCGCCAGCAGCTTGGCCGGCAGCGTCTCCTACGAGCAGTACTTC
V: TRBV5-1
J: TRBJ2-7
D: NA
length: 15
size: many

CDR3: CASSLRGGNTGELFF
DNA: TGTGCCAGCAGTCTCAGGGGGGGGAACACCGGGGAGCTGTTTTTT
V: TRBV12-3/TRBV12-4
J: TRBJ2-2
D: NA
length: 15
size: many

CDR3: CATSPGIDTQYF
DNA: TGTGCCACCAGTCCAGGGATAGATACGCAGTATTTT
V: TRBV24-1
J: TRBJ2-3
D: NA
length: 12
size: many

CDR3: CASSGETQYF
DNA: TGTGCCAGCTCGGGTGAGACCCAGTACTTC
V: TRBV18
J: TRBJ2-5
D: NA
length: 10
size: many

CDR3: CASSFGAYNSPLHF
DNA: TGTGCCAGCAGTTTCGGGGCGTATAATTCACCCCTCCACTTT
V: TRBV12-3/TRBV12-4
J: TRBJ1-6
D: NA
length: 14
size: NA

CDR3: CSARSPAGSGNTIYF
DNA: TGCAGTGCTAGATCCCCGGCGGGCTCTGGAAACACCATATATTTT
V: TRBV20-1
J: TRBJ1-3
D: NA
length: 15
size: many

CDR3: CASSLAQGTGGPYTF
DNA: TGTGCCAGCAGCTTAGCGCAAGGGACAGGGGGCCCATACACCTTC
V: TRBV7-2
J: TRBJ1-2
D: TRBD1
length: 15
size: many

CDR3: CASSLGSVNEQFF
DNA: TGTGCCAGCAGCTTGGGGAGCGTCAATGAGCAGTTCTTC
V: TRBV5-5
J: TRBJ2-1
D: NA
length: 13
size: many

CDR3: CASSPFSVDTNYGYTF
DNA: TGTGCCAGCAGCCCGTTCTCTGTCGACACTAACTATGGCTACACCTTC
V: TRBV7-2
J: TRBJ1-2
D: NA
length: 16
size: many

CDR3: CASSLDSPGSNEAFF
DNA: TGCGCCAGCAGCTTGGATTCCCCAGGGTCTAATGAAGCTTTCTTT
V: TRBV5-1
J: TRBJ1-1
D: NA
length: 15
size: many

CDR3: CSAREAKAYEQYF
DNA: TGCAGTGCAAGGGAGGCGAAAGCCTACGAGCAGTACTTC
V: TRBV20-1
J: TRBJ2-7
D: NA
length: 13
size: many

CDR3: CASSYSTSRVNTEAFF
DNA: TGTGCCAGCAGTTACTCGACGTCCAGGGTGAACACTGAAGCTTTCTTT
V: TRBV6-5
J: TRBJ1-1
D: NA
length: 16
size: many

CDR3: CSARRRTASTDTQYF
DNA: TGCAGTGCCCGGCGCCGGACGGCTAGCACAGATACGCAGTATTTT
V: TRBV20-1
J: TRBJ2-3
D: NA
length: 15
size: many

CDR3: CSVIRGGVYSDTQYF
DNA: TGCAGCGTTATCAGGGGAGGTGTGTATTCAGATACGCAGTATTTT
V: TRBV29-1
J: TRBJ2-3
D: NA
length: 15
size: many

CDR3: CASRGRSPQETQYF
DNA: TGTGCCAGCAGGGGAAGGTCTCCACAAGAGACCCAGTACTTC
V: TRBV2
J: TRBJ2-5
D: NA
length: 14
size: many

CDR3: CASSLGPSSYNSPLHF
DNA: TGCGCCAGCAGCTTGGGTCCAAGCTCCTATAATTCACCCCTCCACTTT
V: TRBV5-1
J: TRBJ1-6
D: NA
length: 16
size: many

CDR3: CASSSGGTDTQYF
DNA: TGTGCCAGCAGTAGCGGGGGCACAGATACGCAGTATTTT
V: TRBV6-2/TRBV6-3
J: TRBJ2-3
D: TRBD2
length: 13
size: many

CDR3: CATLGPGRGTYEQYF
DNA: TGTGCCACCCTCGGGCCGGGCAGGGGCACCTACGAGCAGTACTTC
V: TRBV6-1
J: TRBJ2-7
D: NA
length: 15
size: few

CDR3: CASRVGGFNEQFF
DNA: TGTGCCAGCAGGGTAGGGGGCTTTAATGAGCAGTTCTTC
V: TRBV28
J: TRBJ2-1
D: TRBD1
length: 13
size: many

CDR3: CASTVGQDSPLHF
DNA: TGCGCCAGCACCGTGGGGCAGGATTCACCCCTCCACTTT
V: TRBV5-1
J: TRBJ1-6
D: NA
length: 13
size: many

CDR3: CASSLEPLRADTQYF
DNA: TGTGCCAGCAGCTTAGAGCCTTTGAGGGCAGATACGCAGTATTTT
V: TRBV11-2
J: TRBJ2-3
D: NA
length: 15
size: many

CDR3: CASSYSETSQPQHF
DNA: TGTGCCAGCAGTTACTCGGAAACTAGTCAGCCCCAGCATTTT
V: TRBV6-5
J: TRBJ1-5
D: NA
length: 14
size: NA

CDR3: CASNDRINTGELFF
DNA: TGCGCCAGTAACGACAGAATCAACACCGGGGAGCTGTTTTTT
V: TRBV5-1
J: TRBJ2-2
D: NA
length: 14
size: NA

CDR3: CSVFRGDTEAFF
DNA: TGCAGCGTTTTCCGGGGCGACACTGAAGCTTTCTTT
V: TRBV29-1
J: TRBJ1-1
D: NA
length: 12
size: many

CDR3: CASSSEVDRDGGGYTF
DNA: TGCGCCAGCAGCTCCGAGGTAGACAGGGATGGTGGAGGCTACACCTTC
V: TRBV5-1
J: TRBJ1-2
D: TRBD1
length: 16
size: many

CDR3: CASSSKIRRSGGSTGELFF
DNA: TGTGCCAGCAGCTCCAAGATCAGGAGGAGCGGGGGGTCCACCGGGGAGCTGTTTTTT
V: TRBV3-1
J: TRBJ2-2
D: TRBD2
length: 19
size: many

CDR3: CASSLSGTRGEAFF
DNA: TGTGCCAGCAGTTTATCTGGGACCCGGGGTGAAGCTTTCTTT
V: TRBV27
J: TRBJ1-1
D: NA
length: 14
size: many

CDR3: CASSSGQGVSFAGELFF
DNA: TGCGCCAGCAGCTCCGGACAGGGTGTTTCGTTCGCCGGGGAGCTGTTTTTT
V: TRBV5-1
J: TRBJ2-2
D: TRBD1
length: 17
size: many

CDR3: CASSLDGGGYGDTF
DNA: TGCGCCAGCAGCTTGGACGGAGGGGGCTATGGCGACACCTTC
V: TRBV5-1
J: TRBJ1-2
D: TRBD1
length: 14
size: once

CDR3: CASSQLSGGREQYF
DNA: TGTGCCAGCAGCCAATTGTCAGGGGGCCGGGAGCAGTACTTC
V: TRBV3-1
J: TRBJ2-7
D: TRBD1
length: 14
size: few

CDR3: CSAVRGWVGTHLYGYTF
DNA: TGCAGTGCTGTCCGGGGTTGGGTAGGGACCCACCTCTATGGCTACACCTTC
V: TRBV20-1
J: TRBJ1-2
D: NA
length: 17
size: many

CDR3: CASSLAGRGTGYNEQFF
DNA: TGTGCCAGCAGCTTAGCGGGTAGAGGGACGGGATACAATGAGCAGTTCTTC
V: TRBV7-2
J: TRBJ2-1
D: NA
length: 17
size: many

CDR3: CASSVSGQSFPGELFF
DNA: TGTGCCAGCAGCGTATCGGGACAGTCATTTCCCGGGGAGCTGTTTTTT
V: TRBV7-2
J: TRBJ2-2
D: TRBD1
length: 16
size: many

CDR3: CATSNAGAPYNEQFF
DNA: TGTGCCACCAGTAACGCGGGGGCACCATACAATGAGCAGTTCTTC
V: TRBV24-1
J: TRBJ2-1
D: NA
length: 15
size: many

CDR3: CASSRQGKSVGYTF
DNA: TGTGCCAGCAGTCGACAGGGGAAAAGTGTTGGCTACACCTTC
V: TRBV6-5
J: TRBJ1-2
D: TRBD1
length: 14
size: many

CDR3: CASSPIAGQGIYGYTF
DNA: TGTGCCAGCTCACCAATAGCGGGACAGGGGATCTATGGCTACACCTTC
V: TRBV18
J: TRBJ1-2
D: TRBD1
length: 16
size: few

CDR3: CASGGTGTDTQYF
DNA: TGTGCCAGCGGTGGGACTGGCACAGATACGCAGTATTTT
V: TRBV5-4
J: TRBJ2-3
D: NA
length: 13
size: many

CDR3: CASSLGQGFGTEAFF
DNA: TGTGCCAGCAGTTTAGGACAGGGTTTCGGCACTGAAGCTTTCTTT
V: TRBV12-3/TRBV12-4
J: TRBJ1-1
D: TRBD1
length: 15
size: many

CDR3: CATSESRTGRPLDTQYF
DNA: TGTGCCACCAGTGAGTCCAGAACAGGGCGTCCCTTGGATACGCAGTATTTT
V: TRBV24-1
J: TRBJ2-3
D: NA
length: 17
size: few

CDR3: CSVSGGDNQPQHF
DNA: TGCAGCGTTTCAGGGGGCGACAATCAGCCCCAGCATTTT
V: TRBV29-1
J: TRBJ1-5
D: TRBD1
length: 13
size: many

CDR3: CASSFTGGTSSYEQYF
DNA: TGCGCCAGCAGCTTCACAGGGGGTACCAGCTCCTACGAGCAGTACTTC
V: TRBV5-1
J: TRBJ2-7
D: TRBD1
length: 16
size: many

CDR3: CASTPGIYSYEQYF
DNA: TGTGCCAGCACCCCGGGAATTTACTCCTACGAGCAGTACTTC
V: TRBV12-3/TRBV12-4
J: TRBJ2-7
D: NA
length: 14
size: many

CDR3: CASSWTGGAGELFF
DNA: TGTGCCAGCAGCTGGACGGGGGGCGCCGGGGAGCTGTTTTTT
V: TRBV7-3
J: TRBJ2-2
D: NA
length: 14
size: few

CDR3: CASSLEVWGTTYEQYF
DNA: TGTGCCAGCAGCTTAGAAGTGTGGGGGACCACCTACGAGCAGTACTTC
V: TRBV7-9
J: TRBJ2-7
D: NA
length: 16
size: many

CDR3: CASSLTGTGIYNEQFF
DNA: TGTGCCAGCAGCTTAACCGGGACAGGGATATACAATGAGCAGTTCTTC
V: TRBV7-6
J: TRBJ2-1
D: TRBD1
length: 16
size: few

CDR3: CSAPRAVSSYNEQFF
DNA: TGCAGTGCTCCAAGGGCCGTGAGCTCCTACAATGAGCAGTTCTTC
V: TRBV20-1
J: TRBJ2-1
D: NA
length: 15
size: medium-sized

CDR3: CASSPNYEQYF
DNA: TGTGCCAGCAGTCCGAATTACGAGCAGTACTTC
V: TRBV28
J: TRBJ2-7
D: NA
length: 11
size: many

CDR3: CAISETGPQETQYF
DNA: TGTGCCATCAGTGAGACAGGGCCCCAAGAGACCCAGTACTTC
V: TRBV10-3
J: TRBJ2-5
D: NA
length: 14
size: many

CDR3: CASRAVRGGTDTQYF
DNA: TGTGCCAGCAGAGCCGTCCGGGGGGGCACAGATACGCAGTATTTT
V: TRBV2
J: TRBJ2-3
D: TRBD2
length: 15
size: many

CDR3: CASSPGQGVRTGELFF
DNA: TGTGCCAGCAGCCCCGGACAGGGGGTCCGCACCGGGGAGCTGTTTTTT
V: TRBV9
J: TRBJ2-2
D: TRBD1
length: 16
size: NA

CDR3: CASSQDLSLAGSALYEQYF
DNA: TGTGCCAGCAGCCAAGATTTGTCCCTAGCGGGGTCAGCCTTATACGAGCAGTACTTC
V: TRBV14
J: TRBJ2-7
D: TRBD2
length: 19
size: many